This T cell receptor (beta chain) is from a study of blood T cells in healthy people across ages. Turning to the study itself: Template switching retrieved approximately one barcoded beta molecule for each two T cells.

Germline CDR1 is SGHVS and CDR2 is FQNEAQ. CDR3 length equals 19 residues. J lost 4 bases, V lost 8 bases, and 22 bases had no gene match. Next came a second PCR, run for about 7 to 12 cycles, which used a sample-barcoded 5' primer along with a J-beta primer mix. TCRdb re-analysed the 5' RACE reads in MiXCR, keeping a single row per CDR3 protein. This sample has fewer than 2 million distinct CDR3 sequences, with about two fifths found just once. The authors isolated at least 6 million PBMCs per sample. The J gene is TRBJ2-1, the V gene TRBV7-8; TRBD1 aligns across 8 bases. This clonotype originated in a human donor in good health. The sequencing input was blood. This CDR3 reads CASLLDRAKYRSIYNEQFF. The CDR3 DNA reads TGTGCCAGCTTATTGGACAGGGCTAAGTACCGATCAATTTACAATGAGCAGTTCTTC. Combining the CDR3 with reference TRBV7-8 and TRBJ2-1 gives the whole variable domain GAGVSQSPRYKVAKRGQDVALRCDPISGHVSLFWYQQALGQGPEFLTYFQNEAQLDKSGLPSDRFFAERPEGSVSTLKIQRTQQEDSAVYLCASLLDRAKYRSIYNEQFFGPGTRLTVL.